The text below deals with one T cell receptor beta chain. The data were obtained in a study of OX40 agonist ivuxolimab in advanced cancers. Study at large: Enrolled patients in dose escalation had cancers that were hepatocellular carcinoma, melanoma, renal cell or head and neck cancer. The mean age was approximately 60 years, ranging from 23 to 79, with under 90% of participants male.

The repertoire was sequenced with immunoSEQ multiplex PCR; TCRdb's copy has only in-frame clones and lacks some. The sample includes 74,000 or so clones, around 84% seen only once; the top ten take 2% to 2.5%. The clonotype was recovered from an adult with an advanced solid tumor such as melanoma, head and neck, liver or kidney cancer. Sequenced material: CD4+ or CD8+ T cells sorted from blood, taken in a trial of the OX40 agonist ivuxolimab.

The CDR3 reads CASSSPGQGRDTQYF. CDR3 coding DNA: TGTGCCAGCAGTTCTCCGGGACAGGGGAGAGATACGCAGTATTTT. V gene TRBV7-2 combines with J gene TRBJ2-3, with 10 bases that match TRBD1. V shed 6 bases, J shed 5 bases, and the junction held 8 bases outside the gene matches. This CDR3 comprises 15 residues. Germline V lookup: CDR1 SGHTA, CDR2 FQGNSA.